The 12 T cell receptor beta chains reported below all come from one sample, sequenced in a study of T-cell reconstitution after alpha-beta-depleted transplantation in children. A TCRbeta library incorporating unique molecular identifiers was prepared. In TCRdb, the PCR reads were re-called with MiXCR into one record per CDR3 protein. The data contain a few hundred thousand distinct CDR3 sequences, approximately 7.3% of them seen just once; the ten biggest clones take up approximately 9.1%. Study-level findings and limits: T-cell numbers and diversity one year post-transplant derived largely from freshly generated T cells.

Their recognized antigens are unknown. This material consisted of peripheral blood, taken 360 days after TCRalphabeta/CD19-depleted stem cell transplant. The receptors shown here come from a female patient aged 2-15 years who had a stem cell transplant for Fanconi anemia, so the T cells may come from the graft donor.

The chain couples TRBV7-2 to TRBJ2-7; 9 nucleotides match TRBD2. V lost 4 bases and J lost 3; bases outside the gene matches: 10. Germline CDR1 is SGHTA and CDR2 is FQGNSA. There are 16 residues in the CDR3. This CDR3 is CASSSRRLAAFYEQYF. The CDR3, as DNA: TGTGCCAGCAGCTCAAGACGACTAGCGGCTTTCTACGAGCAGTACTTC.

This clonotype was seen a few times. The J gene is TRBJ1-2, the V gene TRBV19; D may be TRBD1 (6 bases). V lost 6 bases to trimming and J lost 4 bases, with 12 bases between them. Germline values: CDR1 LNHDA, CDR2 SQIVND (reference sequence). The CDR3 is 13 residues long. CDR3 amino acids: CASSPDRGYGYTF. As DNA, the CDR3 is TGTGCCAGTAGCCCGGACAGAGGCTATGGCTACACCTTC.

This clonotype was counted at least ten times. The chain couples TRBV4-2 to TRBJ2-7; 11 nucleotides match TRBD2. Germline CDR1 and CDR2: LGHNA and YNFKEQ. The CDR3 spans 15 residues. V was pared by 0 bases and J by 3 bases, with 1 base of the junction left unmatched. CDR3 residues: CASSQDLAGGYEQYF. The CDR3 bases are TGTGCCAGCAGCCAAGATCTAGCGGGGGGCTACGAGCAGTACTTC.

This clonotype was detected ten times or more. The rearrangement links TRBV28 to TRBJ2-3, with D perhaps TRBD2 (6 bases). The germline gives CDR1 MDHEN, CDR2 SYDVKM. The ends were cut back, 3 bases at V and 7 bases at J, with 14 bases in the middle. This CDR3 spans 14 amino acids. CDR3 residues: CASSLRSTSYTQYF. CDR3 DNA sequence: TGTGCCAGCAGTTTGAGGTCTACTAGCTATACGCAGTATTTT.

This clonotype was counted many times. The chain joins TRBV11-2 to TRBJ2-3; 14 bases agree with TRBD2. CDR1 SGHAT and CDR2 FQNNGV come from the germline V gene. The CDR3 is made up of 18 amino acids. Trimming took 4 bases from V and 2 from J; bases not matched to a gene: 8. The CDR3 sequence: CASSSPGTSGGYTDTQYF. In DNA, the CDR3 is TGTGCCAGCAGCTCCCCTGGGACTAGCGGGGGTTACACAGATACGCAGTATTTT.

This clonotype has more than one count but fewer than ten. A read error may account for a junction end that differs from germline. V usage is TRBV9 and J usage is TRBJ2-3; D is ambiguous. This CDR3 spans 12 amino acids. Germline V lookup: CDR1 SGDLS, CDR2 YYNGEE. CDR3 region: CASSPSKDTQYF. The CDR3 DNA is TGTGCCAGCAGCCCCAGCAAAGATACGCAGTATTTT. The variable domain in full, completed from reference TRBV9 and TRBJ2-3, reads DSGVTQTPKHLITATGQRVTLRCSPRSGDLSVYWYQQSLDQGLQFLIQYYNGEERAKGNILERFSAQQFPDLHSELNLSSLELGDSALYFCASSPSKDTQYFGPGTRLTVL.

This rearrangement joins TRBV5-5 to TRBJ2-7; D may be TRBD2 (5 bases). V lost 1 base to trimming and J lost 7 bases, with 12 bases between them. The CDR3 has 13 residues. Germline V gene data show CDR1 as SGHKS and CDR2 as YYEKEE (reference sequence). The DNA for the CDR3 is TGTGCCAGCAGCTTGCCCTTTTCGGGGGAGCAGTACTTC. It encodes CASSLPFSGEQYF.

Ten or more counts support this clonotype. CDR3 amino acids: CASSPLAGTSYEQYF. The DNA for the CDR3 is TGTGCCAGCAGCCCCCTAGCGGGTACCTCCTACGAGCAGTACTTC. This chain links TRBV12-3 or TRBV12-4 with TRBJ2-7; 8 nucleotides align to TRBD2. V dropped 6 bases and J dropped 0; count of bases not matched to a gene: 7. The CDR3 spans 15 residues.

This clonotype was observed many times. V is TRBV7-9 and J is TRBJ2-2; D perhaps matches TRBD2 (6 bases). Germline V gene sequence: CDR1 SEHNR, CDR2 FQNEAQ (reference sequence). The CDR3 is 13 residues long. V lost 5 bases to trimming and J lost 10 bases, with 14 bases between them. CDR3 coding DNA: TGTGCCAGCAGCGCGGGACGTCTGGCGGAGCTGTTTTTT. Translation: CASSAGRLAELFF. The variable domain in full, with the rest retrieved from reference TRBV7-9 and TRBJ2-2, is DTGVSQNPRHKITKRGQNVTFRCDPISEHNRLYWYRQTLGQGPEFLTYFQNEAQLEKSRLLSDRFSAERPKGSFSTLEIQRTEQGDSAMYLCASSAGRLAELFFGEGSRLTVL.

The chain recombines TRBV13 with TRBJ2-7, with 7 bases identical to TRBD1. The germline CDR1 and CDR2 sequences are PRHDT and FYEKMQ (reference sequence). V lost 0 bases, J lost 1 base, and 3 bases stayed unmatched. The CDR3 contains 15 residues. CDR3 nucleotides: TGTGCCAGCAGCTTAGGTGGGACAGCATCCTACGAGCAGTACTTC. Translating it yields CASSLGGTASYEQYF.

This clonotype was observed at least ten times. The chain is built from TRBV5-1 and TRBJ2-1; TRBD2 might be the D (7 bases). Germline lookup yields CDR1 SGHRS and CDR2 YFSETQ. V was trimmed by 0 bases and J by 3 bases, leaving 13 bases between them. CDR3 length equals 16 residues. The CDR3 protein is CASSLGGGASYNEQFF. The CDR3 region has the DNA TGCGCCAGCAGCTTGGGAGGGGGGGCTAGCTACAATGAGCAGTTCTTC.

This clonotype was picked up many times. The rearrangement uses TRBV6-5 and TRBJ1-5, with TRBD1 identical over 10 bases. V was pared by 7 bases and J by 3 bases, with 9 bases of the junction left unmatched. The germline V gene has CDR1 MNHEY and CDR2 SVGAGI. The length of the CDR3 is 16 residues. The CDR3 nucleotides are TGTGCCAGCACTCGGGACAGGGGAGTTGACAATCAGCCCCAGCATTTT. Protein: CASTRDRGVDNQPQHF.